The 11 T cell receptor beta chains given below trace back to one sample, sequenced in a study of T cells in Graves' hyperthyroidism and ophthalmopathy. The source material, RNA transcripts, was used to amplify TCR beta CDR3 regions. The study used the HTBI primer set for a first-round RT-PCR of the TCR CDR3. TCRdb re-called the multiplex PCR reads through MiXCR, storing one row per CDR3 protein. The sample holds roughly 500,000 distinct CDR3 sequences; around 14% are singletons and the top ten take 5.5% to 7.5%. Specimen: blood. Source of these receptors: a woman in her 30s with Graves' hyperthyroidism that later progressed to Graves' ophthalmopathy.

This clonotype showed up many times. The V gene is TRBV7-2, the J gene TRBJ2-7; D not resolved. CDR3 length: 18 amino acids. Germline CDR1 is SGHTA and CDR2 is FQGNSA. Trimming took 4 bases from V and 3 from J, leaving 25 bases between them. DNA for the CDR3: TGTGCCAGCAGCTCCTTTAGACAAGGGCCTACTATCAGCTACGAGCAGTACTTC. Protein product: CASSSFRQGPTISYEQYF.

This clonotype showed up many times. This rearrangement joins TRBV3-1 to TRBJ1-1; D might be TRBD1 (6 bases). Germline V gene sequence: CDR1 LGHDT, CDR2 YNNKEL (reference sequence). The CDR3 is made up of 14 amino acids. V lost 4 bases and J 5 bases, leaving 14 bases between the germline ends. CDR3 coding DNA: TGTGCCAGCAGCCCCAGGGGCGTAGCGACTGAAGCTTTCTTT. It codes for CASSPRGVATEAFF.

The chain employs TRBV28 and TRBJ1-5; D not resolved. CDR3 length equals 15 residues. Trimming took off 1 base at V and 0 bases at J, with 7 bases between the two ends. The V gene's germline CDR1 is MDHEN and CDR2 SYDVKM. In nucleotides, the CDR3 is TGTGCCAGCAGTTTATTTAAGCCTAGCAATCAGCCCCAGCATTTT. This sequence encodes CASSLFKPSNQPQHF. Complete variable domain (other parts from reference TRBV28 and TRBJ1-5): DVKVTQSSRYLVKRTGEKVFLECVQDMDHENMFWYRQDPGLGLRLIYFSYDVKMKEKGDIPEGYSVSREKKERFSLILESASTNQTSMYLCASSLFKPSNQPQHFGDGTRLSIL.

The V call is TRBV20-1, the J call TRBJ2-1; D is possibly TRBD1 or TRBD2 (6 bases each). The CDR3 contains 12 residues. V lost 6 bases, J lost 6 bases, and 12 bases lay in between. Germline CDR1 DFQATT, CDR2 SNEGSKA (reference sequence). CDR3 loop: CSAFRGGNEQFF. The CDR3 DNA follows: TGCAGTGCATTCAGGGGAGGCAATGAGCAGTTCTTC.

This clonotype was counted many times. The V and J genes are TRBV2 and TRBJ1-6; D gene ambiguous. Trimming took off 10 bases at V and 5 bases at J, with 12 bases between the two ends. CDR3 length equals 13 residues. Germline lookup yields CDR1 SNHLY and CDR2 FYNNEI. The CDR3 sequence: CATRTDHNSPLHF. In nucleotides, the CDR3 is TGTGCCACTCGGACGGATCATAATTCACCCCTCCACTTT.

Ten or more counts support this clonotype. The chain employs TRBV19 and TRBJ1-1; D perhaps matches TRBD1 (6 bases). Germline-derived CDR1 and CDR2 are LNHDA and SQIVND (reference sequence). Trimming took 3 bases from V and 5 from J, leaving 16 bases between them. The CDR3 spans 15 residues. The CDR3, as DNA: TGTGCCAGTAGTATGGGGGACAAGTCGGGGACTGAAGCTTTCTTT. Its protein is CASSMGDKSGTEAFF. Full variable domain (outside the CDR3, taken from reference TRBV19 and TRBJ1-1): DGGITQSPKYLFRKEGQNVTLSCEQNLNHDAMYWYRQDPGQGLRLIYYSQIVNDFQKGDIAEGYSVSREKKESFPLTVTSAQKNPTAFYLCASSMGDKSGTEAFFGQGTRLTVV.

This clonotype was picked up one time. This rearrangement joins TRBV7-9 to TRBJ2-2; D unresolved. Trimming left V 5 bases short and J 4 bases short, with 8 bases between. The CDR3 length is 13 residues. Germline lookup yields CDR1 SEHNR and CDR2 FQNEAQ (reference sequence). The CDR3: CASSASSTGELFF. The CDR3 DNA sequence: TGTGCCAGCAGCGCGTCCAGCACCGGGGAGCTGTTTTTT.

This clonotype came up many times. The chain uses TRBV24-1 and TRBJ2-1; D call uncertain. V was trimmed by 4 bases and J by 7 bases, leaving 4 bases between them. Germline V gene sequence: CDR1 KGHDR, CDR2 SFDVKD. CDR3 length: 11 amino acids. CDR3 amino acids: CATSDKNEQFF. CDR3 in DNA: TGTGCCACCAGTGACAAGAATGAGCAGTTCTTC.

This clonotype was detected many times. The rearrangement links TRBV27 to TRBJ2-6, with unresolved D. Germline CDR1 reads MNHEY; CDR2 reads SMNVEV (reference sequence). V lost 5 bases and J lost 11, with 13 bases in between. This CDR3 comprises 13 residues. This CDR3 is CASSPQGPHVLTF. CDR3 coding DNA: TGTGCCAGCAGTCCCCAAGGACCCCACGTCCTGACTTTC.

In this sample, this clonotype turned up a few times. This rearrangement joins TRBV7-3 to TRBJ2-6; D not certain. This CDR3 region has 18 residues. The V end was cut by 1 base, the J end by 0 bases, with 13 bases between. Germline CDR1 is SGHTA and CDR2 is FQGTGA. CDR3 coding DNA: TGTGCCAGCAGCTTAAGAGGTGCAACTATCTCTGGGGCCAACGTCCTGACTTTC. Its protein product is CASSLRGATISGANVLTF.

This clonotype appeared many times. The chain couples TRBV11-2 to TRBJ2-3, with a weak D call TRBD1 (6 bases). Germline assignment: CDR1 SGHAT and CDR2 FQNNGV. This CDR3 has 13 amino acids. V was cut by 3 bases and J by 4 bases, with 8 bases left in between. The CDR3 DNA reads as TGTGCCAGCAGCTTGAAGGGGGCAGATACGCAGTATTTT. Protein sequence: CASSLKGADTQYF.